This T cell receptor (beta chain) was recorded in a study of PD-1 blockade in classical Hodgkin lymphoma. Regarding time point: cycle 4 day 1 (C4D1), after 5 to 7 weeks of nivolumab. Brentuximab vedotin exposure varied among the patients, all of whom had relapsed after autologous stem cell transplantation. Relapsed/refractory classical Hodgkin lymphoma patients had complete, partial or progressive responses. This CDR3 has 14 residues. Trimming shortened V by 2 bases and J by 4 bases, and 11 bases separated the two germline ends. The germline CDR1 and CDR2 sequences are WNHNN and SYGVQD (reference sequence). Findings and limits, study-wide: TCR diversity at baseline was reported to be reduced in newly diagnosed patients relative to healthy donors. Initiation of nivolumab under 1 year after ASCT led to exclusion of patients. Baseline diversity was lower in partial responders and progressors than complete responders.

In regard to this clone: Antigen unknown.

Data came from immunoSEQ multiplex PCR; TCRdb stores just in-frame clones and leaves some out. The sample includes tens of thousands of clones, just under 80% of them seen just once. Sequencing was performed on peripheral blood mononuclear cells (PBMCs), taken before the fourth cycle of nivolumab. The chain links TRBV10-1 to TRBJ1-1; D is ambiguous. This receptor was taken from a human donor with classical Hodgkin lymphoma. The DNA for the CDR3 is TGCGCCAGCAGTGAGAGCTGCGGGTTCACTGAAGCTTTCTTT. Translated: CASSESCGFTEAFF.